The 17 T cell receptor beta chains presented below share a single source sample, sequenced in a study of T-cell memory formation after mild COVID-19. TCRdb re-called the 5' RACE reads through MiXCR, storing one row per CDR3 protein. There are approximately 440,000 distinct CDR3 sequences in the sample; around 19% occur only once, and roughly 8% lies in the top ten. Sequenced input: PBMCs or a T cell subset sorted from them (not recorded which). These receptors all stem from an adult woman who had mild COVID-19 (a few samples of this study predate the infection). Cell type and time point are not known.

This clonotype was picked up many times. This chain uses TRBV5-1 with TRBJ2-7; D is possibly TRBD2 (6 bases). With 2 bases removed from V and 4 bases from J, the gap between germline ends came to 16 bases. This CDR3 region has 15 residues. The germline V gene has CDR1 SGHRS and CDR2 YFSETQ. CDR3 in amino acids: CASSLTTSTQYEQYF. Written as DNA, the CDR3 is TGCGCCAGCAGCTTAACGACTAGTACCCAGTACGAGCAGTACTTC.

This clonotype turned up a few times. The chain recombines TRBV11-3 with TRBJ2-5; no clear D gene. Germline values: CDR1 SGHNT, CDR2 YENEEA. V dropped 4 bases and J dropped 4 bases, with 19 bases sitting between them. The CDR3 has 16 amino acids. The chain's CDR3 is CASSSISAQPGETQYF. CDR3 coding DNA: TGTGCCAGCAGCTCGATCTCCGCGCAGCCCGGAGAGACCCAGTACTTC.

A single count supports this clonotype. The V gene is TRBV2, the J gene TRBJ2-7; D is undetermined. CDR3 size: 13 residues. V lost 4 bases and J lost 2, with 9 bases in between. Germline V lookup: CDR1 SNHLY, CDR2 FYNNEI. CDR3 bases: TGTGCCAGCAGTGTTGCGAACCCCTACGAGCAGTACTTC. Translated, it gives CASSVANPYEQYF.

Only a few counts were recorded for this clonotype. The rearrangement joins TRBV30 to TRBJ2-7; D gene unclear. V lost 2 bases to trimming and J lost 3 bases, with 14 bases between them. This CDR3 contains 14 residues. Per the germline V gene, CDR1 is GTSNPN and CDR2 is SVGIG (reference sequence). The CDR3 DNA sequence: TGTGCCTGGAGTAGCGAAGGGAAGGGCTACGAGCAGTACTTC. Amino acid sequence: CAWSSEGKGYEQYF.

The chain joins TRBV2 to TRBJ1-1; no firm D call. Germline V gives CDR1 SNHLY, CDR2 FYNNEI. Trimming removed 2 bases at V and 0 bases at J, with 7 bases between. CDR3 length: 14 residues. The DNA for the CDR3 is TGTGCCAGCAGTGAATGGGTCATGAACACTGAAGCTTTCTTT. Residues: CASSEWVMNTEAFF.

The chain carries TRBV9 and TRBJ2-7; TRBD2 agrees at 7 bases. The germline gives CDR1 SGDLS, CDR2 YYNGEE. The CDR3 has 14 amino acids. The V and J ends lost 3 bases and 2 bases, in that order; junction bases with no gene match: 5. CDR3 nucleotide sequence: TGTGCCAGCAGCGCAAGCGGGACCCCCTACGAGCAGTACTTC. Residues: CASSASGTPYEQYF. Supplemented by reference TRBV9 and TRBJ2-7, the full variable domain reads DSGVTQTPKHLITATGQRVTLRCSPRSGDLSVYWYQQSLDQGLQFLIQYYNGEERAKGNILERFSAQQFPDLHSELNLSSLELGDSALYFCASSASGTPYEQYFGPGTRLTVT.

This chain uses TRBV5-1 with TRBJ2-1; TRBD2 matches 13 bases. The J segment lost 6 bases and the V segment lost 0 bases, leaving 9 bases of the junction unmatched. Germline-derived CDR1 and CDR2 are SGHRS and YFSETQ. The CDR3 runs to 18 residues. CDR3 bases: TGCGCCAGCAGCTTGGGACTAGCGGGAGGAGGTTATTTCAATGAGCAGTTCTTC. Amino acid sequence: CASSLGLAGGGYFNEQFF.

In this sample, this clonotype turned up a few times. V is TRBV4-1 and J is TRBJ1-2, with D perhaps matching TRBD1 (5 bases). The CDR3 totals 14 residues. V was trimmed by 1 base and J by 3 bases, leaving 9 bases between them. Germline CDR1 is MGHRA and CDR2 is YSYEKL. CDR3 sequence reads: CASSQAGTYYGYTF. In DNA, the CDR3 is TGCGCCAGCAGCCAAGCGGGGACCTACTATGGCTACACCTTC.

This clonotype appeared many times. This sequence joins TRBV20-1 and TRBJ1-2, with D perhaps TRBD1 (5 bases). V gave up 6 bases and J gave up 8 bases, with 22 bases separating them. This CDR3 is 14 amino acids long. CDR1 and CDR2 (germline): DFQATT, SNEGSKA (reference sequence). The CDR3 DNA follows: TGCAGTGCCACATGGCTTCCGGGACCGCCAGGCTACACCTTC. This translates into CSATWLPGPPGYTF.

This clonotype has just a few counts. The chain has TRBV7-9 and TRBJ2-2; D unresolved. This CDR3 is built from 13 residues. Germline V lookup: CDR1 SEHNR, CDR2 FQNEAQ (reference sequence). The V end lost 0 bases, the J end lost 6 bases, and 5 bases lay between the germline ends. CDR3 nucleotides: TGTGCCAGCAGCTTAGCCATAGCCGGGGAGCTGTTTTTT. Protein product: CASSLAIAGELFF.

This clonotype showed up just a few times. The rearrangement joins TRBV27 to TRBJ2-7, with D possibly TRBD1 on 6 matching bases. The CDR3 consists of 13 residues. Germline V lookup: CDR1 MNHEY, CDR2 SMNVEV (reference sequence). Between the trimmed V and J ends, which lost 3 bases and 5 bases, there was a span of 11 bases. As DNA, the CDR3 is TGTGCCAGCAGTTTTTCAGGGGCCCACGAGCAGTACTTC. This gives the protein CASSFSGAHEQYF.

The chain links TRBV11-2 to TRBJ1-4; the D gene is possibly TRBD1 (6 bases). The CDR3 is 16 amino acids. Trimming removed 2 bases from V and 1 base from J, with 11 bases in between. Germline V gene data show CDR1 as SGHAT and CDR2 as FQNNGV. The CDR3 DNA is TGTGCCAGCAGCTTATTCAGGGGCCTAACTAATGAAAAACTGTTTTTT. Its protein is CASSLFRGLTNEKLFF.

Only a few counts were recorded for this clonotype. The chain couples TRBV24-1 to TRBJ2-1, with 14 bases matching TRBD2. This CDR3 comprises 15 residues. With V trimmed by 5 bases and J by 7 bases, 3 bases remained unmatched. Germline V CDR1 and CDR2: KGHDR, SFDVKD. CDR3 coding DNA: TGTGCCACCAGTGCCGGGACTAGCGGGAGAAATGAGCAGTTCTTC. It specifies CATSAGTSGRNEQFF.

This clonotype occurred a few times. This chain connects TRBV4-1 to TRBJ2-7; TRBD1 matches 7 bases. The germline gives CDR1 MGHRA, CDR2 YSYEKL. This CDR3 has 14 residues. Losses at the gene ends were 4 bases for V and 4 bases for J; bases not matched to a gene: 7. The CDR3 is CASSRGSGGYEQYF. CDR3 bases: TGCGCCAGCAGCCGAGGTTCAGGGGGATACGAGCAGTACTTC.

This rearrangement joins TRBV24-1 to TRBJ2-1; no clear D. Looked up from germline, CDR1 is KGHDR and CDR2 is SFDVKD. The germline V and J ends were trimmed by 1 base and 3 bases, with 0 bases remaining between them. CDR3 size: 12 residues. The CDR3 DNA follows: TGTGCCACCAGTGATTTCTACAATGAGCAGTTCTTC. It is translated as CATSDFYNEQFF.

In its sample, this clonotype was seen a few times. The V and J genes are TRBV2 and TRBJ2-5; the D is unclear. V was pared by 4 bases and J by 1 base, with 10 bases between. CDR3 length equals 14 residues. CDR1 is SNHLY and CDR2 is FYNNEI in the germline V gene. The chain's CDR3 is CASSVSLSQETQYF. CDR3 nucleotide sequence: TGTGCCAGCAGTGTAAGCCTATCCCAAGAGACCCAGTACTTC. The full variable domain, its missing parts supplied by reference TRBV2 and TRBJ2-5, is EPEVTQTPSHQVTQMGQEVILRCVPISNHLYFYWYRQILGQKVEFLVSFYNNEISEKSEIFDDQFSVERPDGSNFTLKIRSTKLEDSAMYFCASSVSLSQETQYFGPGTRLLVL.

J is TRBJ1-2 and V is TRBV4-1, with D perhaps TRBD1 (6 bases). The CDR3 length is 15 residues. Trimming left V 0 bases short and J 8 bases short, with 16 bases between. Per the germline V gene, CDR1 is MGHRA and CDR2 is YSYEKL. The CDR3 DNA reads as TGCGCCAGCAGCCAAGATAACGGACAGTTGGGAGGCTACACCTTC. This sequence encodes CASSQDNGQLGGYTF.